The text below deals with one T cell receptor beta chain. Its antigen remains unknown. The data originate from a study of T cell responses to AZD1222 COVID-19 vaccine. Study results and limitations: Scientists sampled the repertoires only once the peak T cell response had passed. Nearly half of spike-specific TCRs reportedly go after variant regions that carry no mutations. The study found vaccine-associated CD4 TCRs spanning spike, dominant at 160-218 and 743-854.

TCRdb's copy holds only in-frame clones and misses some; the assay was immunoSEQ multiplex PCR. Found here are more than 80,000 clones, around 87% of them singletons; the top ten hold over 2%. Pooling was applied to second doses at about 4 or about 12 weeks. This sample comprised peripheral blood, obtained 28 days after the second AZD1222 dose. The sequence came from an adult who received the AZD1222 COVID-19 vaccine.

The CDR3 bases are TGTGCCAGTAGTCCCCCGGCGCAGGGATTTGGGGAAAAACTGTTTTTT. Its protein product is CASSPPAQGFGEKLFF. This chain links TRBV19 with TRBJ1-4; TRBD1 is a possible D gene (5 bases). The germline V and J ends were trimmed by 5 bases and 8 bases, with 21 bases remaining between them. The CDR3 has 16 residues. Germline V gives CDR1 LNHDA, CDR2 SQIVND (reference sequence). The full variable domain, its missing parts supplied by reference TRBV19 and TRBJ1-4, is DGGITQSPKYLFRKEGQNVTLSCEQNLNHDAMYWYRQDPGQGLRLIYYSQIVNDFQKGDIAEGYSVSREKKESFPLTVTSAQKNPTAFYLCASSPPAQGFGEKLFFGSGTQLSVL.